This record covers a single T cell receptor (beta chain). Antigen specificity is unknown. Trimming left V 6 bases short and J 4 bases short, with 4 bases between. There are 11 residues in the CDR3. From germline, CDR1 is MNHEY and CDR2 SVGAGI. These data belong to a study of T-cell reconstitution after alpha-beta-depleted transplantation in children. Library preparation (for TCRbeta) was performed with unique molecular identifiers. One entry per CDR3 protein, called by TCRdb with MiXCR from the PCR reads. This table holds about 350,000 distinct CDR3 sequences, about a sixth found once. Study results and limitations: By about two months after transplant, alpha-beta T cells reportedly arose from several hundred graft clones that had expanded. Diversity of TCRbeta at day 60 was high in some patients, arising from surviving recipient T cells and thymic progenitors. Newly made T cells mostly supplied T-cell counts and diversity one year after transplant.

The receptor's source is a male patient between 2 and 10 years old who had a stem cell transplant for acute lymphoblastic leukemia, so the T cells may come from the graft donor. Sequenced here: PBMCs, mostly from graft donor cells, sampled 360 days after TCRalphabeta/CD19-depleted stem cell transplant. The rearrangement links TRBV6-5 to TRBJ1-3, with D unresolved. This CDR3 reads CASSDGNTIYF. The DNA of the CDR3 is TGTGCCAGCAGCGACGGAAACACCATATATTTT.